This TCR beta chain was sequenced for a study of identical twins. General study results and limits: Conclusions were drawn cross-sectionally by statistical analysis, without following the same donors. Invariant populations such as MAIT and iNKT cells could partly muddle zero-insertion analyses.

As for this clonotype: The antigen remains unidentified.

V lost 7 bases and J lost 6; bases outside the gene matches: 6. CDR3 size: 15 residues. Template switching introduced a universal primer site, and the cDNA bore unique molecular identifiers. TCRdb independently ran MiXCR on the 5' RACE reads; one entry per CDR3 protein. The sample consists of approximately 490,000 distinct CDR3 sequences, around 24% of them appearing once. This same sample was also taken into another study, of yellow fever vaccine responses in identical twins.

The sequencing input was CD4+ T cells sorted from blood. The gene calls are TRBV12-3 or TRBV12-4 and TRBJ2-2, with TRBD2 identical over 12 bases. The clonotype was recovered from a woman younger than 35 in good health. In nucleotides, the CDR3 is TGTGCCAGCAACCCTAGCGGGGGGGCCTCCGGGGAGCTGTTTTTT. Translated: CASNPSGGASGELFF.